This T cell receptor beta chain is drawn from a study of shared clonotypes between healthy human individuals. At the level of the study: Each donor's CD4 naive and CD4 memory cells filled three plates apiece, CD8 naive two, and CD8 memory one. Study-level points and caveats: Sampling covered blood only; tissue repertoires likely differ.

This clone was detected only a few times. What it binds is not known. CDR3 size: 15 residues. Germline values: CDR1 SNHLY, CDR2 FYNNEI. V lost 7 bases and J lost 4, with 19 bases in between. Sequencing was performed with immunoSEQ multiplex PCR; in TCRdb, only in-frame clones are kept and a portion is missing. The sample records about 800,000 clones, just over 95% being singletons. CD8 cells classed as naive were CD45RO-negative and positively selected for CCR7, excluding terminally differentiated effector memory CD45RA+ cells. The chain combines TRBV2 with TRBJ1-2, with a weak D call TRBD1 (6 bases). Input material: naive CD8+ T cells sorted from blood. The receptor was isolated from a young man in good health. The CDR3 DNA sequence: TGTGCCAGCACTCGATCCCGGGACAACCGCTATGGCTACACCTTC. Translating it yields CASTRSRDNRYGYTF. The whole variable domain, filled in from reference TRBV2 and TRBJ1-2, reads EPEVTQTPSHQVTQMGQEVILRCVPISNHLYFYWYRQILGQKVEFLVSFYNNEISEKSEIFDDQFSVERPDGSNFTLKIRSTKLEDSAMYFCASTRSRDNRYGYTFGSGTRLTVV.